One and the same sample provided the 23 T cell receptor beta chains below, sequenced in a study of OX40 agonist ivuxolimab in advanced cancers. Repertoires were generated with immunoSEQ multiplex PCR, while TCRdb's copy carries only in-frame clones and drops some. Of tens of thousands of clones listed, 80% to 90% are singletons. The material sequenced was CD4+ or CD8+ T cells sorted from blood, taken in a trial of the OX40 agonist ivuxolimab. These receptors came from an adult with an advanced solid tumor such as melanoma, head and neck, liver or kidney cancer.

The CDR3 DNA is TGTGCCAGTAGTAGAGCCCCGGGACTGGATTACGAGCAGTACTTC. Its protein product is CASSRAPGLDYEQYF. V usage is TRBV19 and J usage is TRBJ2-7; D might be TRBD2 (6 bases). Per the germline V gene, CDR1 is LNHDA and CDR2 is SQIVND (reference sequence). The CDR3 has 15 residues. Trimming shortened V by 4 bases and J by 4 bases, and 17 bases separated the two germline ends.

DNA for the CDR3: TGTGCCAGCAGTTACGAGACAGGGGGCCCCTACGAGCAGTACTTC. This codes for CASSYETGGPYEQYF. The chain combines TRBV6-5 with TRBJ2-7, with TRBD1 matching 10 bases. CDR3 size: 15 residues. Germline V gene lookup returns CDR1 MNHEY and CDR2 SVGAGI. The V and J ends lost 2 bases and 2 bases, in that order; junction bases with no gene match: 3.

The V gene is TRBV30, the J gene TRBJ1-5, with D hard to call. The CDR3 consists of 13 residues. From germline, CDR1 is GTSNPN and CDR2 SVGIG (reference sequence). V was trimmed by 0 bases and J by 4 bases, leaving 7 bases between them. The CDR3 region is CAWSVQDNQPQHF. CDR3 nucleotides: TGTGCCTGGAGTGTACAAGATAATCAGCCCCAGCATTTT.

The V gene is TRBV6-6, the J gene TRBJ1-2, with D perhaps TRBD1 (6 bases). V lost 5 bases to trimming and J lost 6 bases, with 13 bases between them. The CDR3 length is 13 residues. The V gene's germline CDR1 is MNHNY and CDR2 SVGAGI (reference sequence). The CDR3 loop reads CASSQQGGNGYTF. In DNA, the CDR3 is TGTGCCAGCAGTCAACAGGGCGGAAATGGCTACACCTTC.

This rearrangement joins TRBV6-1 to TRBJ2-2; 7 nucleotides line up with TRBD1. CDR3 length: 18 amino acids. The germline V gene has CDR1 MNHNS and CDR2 SASEGT. Trimming at V came to 3 bases and at J to 4 bases, leaving 14 bases not matched to a gene. CDR3 protein: CASSDPTGLVWGTGELFF. CDR3 coding DNA: TGTGCCAGCAGTGACCCGACAGGGTTAGTGTGGGGCACCGGGGAGCTGTTTTTT.

V and J are TRBV30 and TRBJ2-3; tentative D call: TRBD2 (5 bases). The V end lost 2 bases, the J end lost 6 bases, and 12 bases lay between the germline ends. This CDR3 has 13 residues. Germline lookup yields CDR1 GTSNPN and CDR2 SVGIG (reference sequence). The CDR3 spells CAWSSGLGDTQYF. The CDR3, as DNA: TGTGCCTGGAGTTCGGGATTAGGGGATACGCAGTATTTT.

In regard to this clone: At one end the junction does not follow the germline gene, possibly because of a read error. V and J are TRBV2 and TRBJ1-5, with D unclear. Germline CDR1 is SNHLY and CDR2 is FYNNEI. The CDR3 is 13 residues long. As DNA, the CDR3 is TGTGCCAGCAATGAAGAAGAGGGTCAGCCCCAGCATTTT. Its protein product is CASNEEEGQPQHF.

In its sample, this clone was seen a few times. This chain uses TRBV28 with TRBJ1-3; TRBD1 matches at 8 bases. Germline CDR1 and CDR2: MDHEN and SYDVKM. There are 16 residues in the CDR3. Losses at the gene ends were 6 bases for V and 0 bases for J; bases not matched to a gene: 7. The DNA of the CDR3 is TGTGCCAGCAGAGGCGGACAGGGATACTCTGGAAACACCATATATTTT. This sequence encodes CASRGGQGYSGNTIYF.

V is TRBV7-2 and J is TRBJ2-3, with 7 nucleotides matching TRBD1. V was clipped by 1 base and J by 0 bases; unmatched bases: 1. There are 15 residues in the CDR3. CDR1 is SGHTA and CDR2 is FQGNSA in the germline V gene. CDR3 sequence (DNA): TGTGCCAGCAGCTTAGGACAGGGCAGCACAGATACGCAGTATTTT. It encodes CASSLGQGSTDTQYF.

This clone came up a few times. This sequence joins TRBV7-9 and TRBJ1-1; D remains ambiguous. The CDR3 has 14 amino acids. V was shortened by 0 bases and J by 1 base, with 6 bases between the two germline ends. Germline CDR1 SEHNR, CDR2 FQNEAQ (reference sequence). The CDR3 is CASSLAPENTEAFF. CDR3 in DNA: TGTGCCAGCAGCTTAGCGCCAGAGAACACTGAAGCTTTCTTT.

This clone was seen a single time. The J gene is TRBJ2-7, the V gene TRBV9, with a possible D match to TRBD1 (5 bases). Trimming shortened V by 3 bases and J by 5 bases, and 12 bases separated the two germline ends. CDR3 length: 13 amino acids. The germline V gene has CDR1 SGDLS and CDR2 YYNGEE. The CDR3 region has the DNA TGTGCCAGCAGCGGAGTGCAGGGTGACGAGCAGTACTTC. It is translated as CASSGVQGDEQYF.

The chain recombines TRBV28 with TRBJ1-1; D is possibly TRBD1 (6 bases). V lost 2 bases, J lost 7 bases, and 14 bases lay in between. Germline V gives CDR1 MDHEN, CDR2 SYDVKM. This CDR3 contains 14 residues. The CDR3, as DNA: TGTGCCAGCAGTTTACGCACAGGGCATATTGAAGCTTTCTTT. Protein sequence: CASSLRTGHIEAFF.

The chain recombines TRBV28 with TRBJ1-1, with D maybe TRBD1 (5 bases). Trimming shortened V by 8 bases and J by 5 bases, and 18 bases separated the two germline ends. Germline assignment: CDR1 MDHEN and CDR2 SYDVKM. CDR3 size: 14 residues. Here the CDR3 reads CASHSPGGRTEAFF. For the CDR3, the DNA is TGTGCCAGCCACAGTCCCGGGGGTAGGACTGAAGCTTTCTTT.

The CDR3 coding sequence is TGTGCCAGCAGTCGAGGGCCCGGCGGGCCCCAGCATTTT. It is translated as CASSRGPGGPQHF. The V call is TRBV6-5, the J call TRBJ1-5; D gene unclear. Germline loops: CDR1 MNHEY, CDR2 SVGAGI. The CDR3 totals 13 residues. V gave up 5 bases and J gave up 9 bases, with 14 bases separating them.

This chain uses TRBV2 with TRBJ2-7; TRBD1 might be the D (6 bases). The length of the CDR3 is 12 residues. Germline V CDR1 and CDR2: SNHLY, FYNNEI. V dropped 6 bases and J dropped 2 bases, with 8 bases sitting between them. The CDR3 spells CASRDSTYEQYF. The CDR3, as DNA: TGTGCCAGCAGGGACAGTACCTACGAGCAGTACTTC.

This clone came up once. Other DNA sequences within the sample encode an identical CDR3. The genes are TRBV29-1 and TRBJ1-2; D gene uncertain. Germline CDR1 SQVTM, CDR2 ANQGSEA. The germline V and J ends were trimmed by 0 bases and 2 bases, with 10 bases remaining between them. This CDR3 has 14 residues. This CDR3 is CSVEDTSRNYGYTF. CDR3 nucleotides: TGCAGCGTTGAAGATACGTCCAGGAACTATGGCTACACCTTC.

The rearrangement joins TRBV4-1 to TRBJ2-3, with a possible D match to TRBD2 (6 bases). V lost 2 bases, J lost 0 bases, and 15 bases lay in between. The germline CDR1 and CDR2 sequences are MGHRA and YSYEKL. The CDR3 runs to 17 residues. This CDR3 is CASSQPISGVSTDTQYF. In DNA form, the CDR3 reads TGCGCCAGCAGCCAACCTATTAGCGGAGTTAGCACAGATACGCAGTATTTT.

This clone was recorded only once. The V call is TRBV5-1, the J call TRBJ2-7; 10 nucleotides align to TRBD2. In germline, CDR1 is SGHRS, CDR2 YFSETQ. V gave up 0 bases and J gave up 4 bases; unmatched junction bases: 4. The CDR3 extends over 15 amino acids. This chain's CDR3 is CASSLGGTSDYEQYF. The CDR3 DNA reads TGCGCCAGCAGCTTGGGGGGGACTAGCGATTACGAGCAGTACTTC.

The chain uses TRBV7-3 and TRBJ2-6, with 14 bases identical to TRBD2. V trimming: 5 bases; J trimming: 2 bases; junction bases outside the gene matches: 11. The CDR3 is 20 residues long. Per the germline V gene, CDR1 is SGHTA and CDR2 is FQGTGA. CDR3 protein: CASSPRWGLAGAPGANVLTF. CDR3 bases: TGTGCCAGCAGCCCCCGGTGGGGACTAGCGGGAGCTCCTGGGGCCAACGTCCTGACTTTC.

The chain carries TRBV25-1 and TRBJ2-7; TRBD1 agrees at 10 bases. Germline V gene data show CDR1 as MGHDK and CDR2 as SYGVNS. The CDR3 covers 16 residues. J gave up 3 bases and V 4 bases, and 9 bases lay outside the gene matches. The CDR3 nucleotides read TGTGCCAGCAGTGCCCCCGGACAGGGGGTCTACTACGAGCAGTACTTC. It is translated as CASSAPGQGVYYEQYF.

As DNA, the CDR3 is TGTGCCAGCAGCCCGAGACAGGGGGCCCACGAGCAGTACTTC. It translates to CASSPRQGAHEQYF. This chain joins TRBV9 and TRBJ2-7; 10 positions match TRBD1. The CDR3 spans 14 residues. Trimming removed 4 bases from V and 5 bases from J; junction bases left unmatched: 6. Germline CDR1 reads SGDLS; CDR2 reads YYNGEE.

V gene TRBV6-1 combines with J gene TRBJ2-7; D is unresolved. This CDR3 has 12 residues. CDR1 MNHNS and CDR2 SASEGT come from the germline V gene. V dropped 7 bases and J dropped 6 bases, with 13 bases sitting between them. DNA of the CDR3: TGTGCCAGCACCCCGAGGTTGGGCGAGCAGTACTTC. This gives the protein CASTPRLGEQYF.

The genes are TRBV18 and TRBJ1-4; no firm D call. The CDR3 is 14 amino acids. V dropped 1 base and J dropped 5 bases, with 8 bases sitting between them. Germline V gene sequence: CDR1 KGHSH, CDR2 LQKENI. The CDR3 nucleotides are TGTGCCAGCTCACCACTGAACTCCAATGAAAAACTGTTTTTT. Protein: CASSPLNSNEKLFF.